Below, 27 T cell receptor beta chains from the same sample are listed, as sequenced in a study of beta chain features in type 1 diabetes (dated by TCRdb to the late 2010s). The research as a whole found: Type 1 diabetes patients showed a moderate but significant shortening of TCRB CDR3 length in all four CD4+ subsets.

The protocol used for the library was the immunoSEQ multiplex PCR assay. The High Capacity cDNA Reverse Transcription Kit was used to reverse transcribe all of the isolated RNA, meaning that expressed TCRB transcripts were what got sequenced. The immuneACCESS repertoire file appears here via TCRdb, limited to in-frame rearrangements. These files lack a portion of the clones; in checked studies, under half of the deficit traces to unresolved V genes, and the cause of the others is not known. The sample has 600,000 to 700,000 clones on record, roughly 12% of them singletons. Of the sample, less than 0.025% is held by the ten largest clones. These receptors lack a known antigen. The sample was naive CD4+ T cells from blood. Reading the label with the study, this specimen's cell subset or site is: true naive CD4+ T cells. Source of these receptors: a man aged 18 to 29 with type 1 diabetes.

The rearrangement uses TRBV30 and TRBJ2-5; 7 positions match TRBD2. The J call is doubtful: the DNA matches TRBJ2-7 better. There are 15 residues in the CDR3. The germline V gene encodes CDR1 GTSNPN and CDR2 SVGIG (reference sequence). The CDR3 DNA is TGTGCCTGGAGTTTAAGGGTTGGGAGGGGCTACGAGCAGTACTTC. This gives the protein CAWSLRVGRGYEQYF.

This chain connects TRBV28 to TRBJ1-2, with a weak D call TRBD1 (6 bases). V was trimmed by 4 bases and J by 4 bases, leaving 13 bases between them. This CDR3 has 14 amino acids. Per germline, CDR1 MDHEN and CDR2 SYDVKM. In nucleotides, the CDR3 is TGTGCCAGCAGTTCGGGTACGGGGGCCTATGGCTACACCTTC. This codes for CASSSGTGAYGYTF.

The chain carries TRBV6-1 and TRBJ2-3, with D tentatively TRBD2 (5 bases). Trimming took 6 bases from V and 4 from J, leaving 14 bases between them. The CDR3 sequence is 14 residues long. From germline, CDR1 is MNHNS and CDR2 SASEGT. CDR3 sequence reads: CASRNRAGADTQYF. The DNA of the CDR3 is TGTGCCAGCAGGAATAGGGCCGGGGCAGATACGCAGTATTTT.

This clone turned up a few times. J is TRBJ2-1 and V is TRBV7-9; a weak D match, TRBD2 (6 bases). In germline, CDR1 is SEHNR, CDR2 FQNEAQ (reference sequence). The CDR3 spans 14 residues. The germline V and J ends were trimmed by 5 bases and 9 bases, with 17 bases remaining between them. The CDR3 DNA is TGTGCCAGCAGCGGCCGGGGGAGCGTGGCTGAGCAGTTCTTC. This codes for CASSGRGSVAEQFF.

The rearrangement joins TRBV21-1 to TRBJ2-7. TRBV21-1 is a pseudogene segment. The CDR3 is 10 residues long. The CDR3 DNA reads as TGTGCCAGCAGCAGTTACGAGCAGTACTTC. It yields the protein CASSSYEQYF.

CDR3 protein: CASSLDTAHEQFF. CDR3 in DNA: TGTGCCAGCAGCTTGGACACAGCACATGAGCAGTTCTTC. This chain uses TRBV11-2 with TRBJ2-1, with a weak D call TRBD1 (5 bases). The germline V and J ends were trimmed by 3 bases and 8 bases, with 11 bases remaining between them. This CDR3 has 13 amino acids. Germline V gene lookup returns CDR1 SGHAT and CDR2 FQNNGV.

This chain connects TRBV28 to TRBJ2-3; no clear D gene. The V and J ends lost 3 bases and 1 base respectively, with 11 bases between them. Germline CDR1 is MDHEN and CDR2 is SYDVKM. The CDR3 spans 15 residues. The CDR3 is CASSLLSLGTDTQYF. CDR3 nucleotides: TGTGCCAGCAGTTTGCTCTCTCTGGGCACAGATACGCAGTATTTT.

The V call is TRBV7-9, the J call TRBJ1-6; a possible D gene is TRBD1 (6 bases). Germline V CDR1 and CDR2: SEHNR, FQNEAQ (reference sequence). The V end was cut by 6 bases, the J end by 4 bases, with 16 bases between. The CDR3 extends over 16 amino acids. The chain's CDR3 is CASRPTGNGYNSPLHF. The CDR3 DNA reads TGTGCCAGCAGGCCCACAGGGAACGGGTATAATTCACCCCTCCACTTT.

The V and J genes are TRBV30 and TRBJ2-5; a possible D gene is TRBD2 (6 bases). Germline loops: CDR1 GTSNPN, CDR2 SVGIG (reference sequence). The V end was cut by 2 bases, the J end by 9 bases, with 19 bases between. The CDR3 totals 14 residues. This CDR3 reads CAWSWSRRDGAQYF. The CDR3 nucleotides read TGTGCCTGGAGTTGGAGTAGGAGGGATGGGGCCCAGTACTTC. Full variable domain (outside the CDR3, taken from reference TRBV30 and TRBJ2-5): SQTIHQWPATLVQPVGSPLSLECTVEGTSNPNLYWYRQAAGRGLQLLFYSVGIGQISSEVPQNLSASRPQDRQFILSSKKLLLSDSGFYLCAWSWSRRDGAQYFGPGTRLLVL.

This clone was seen a few times. This CDR3 reads CASSLGGQGDGETQYF. As DNA, the CDR3 is TGCGCCAGCAGCTTGGGAGGACAGGGAGACGGAGAGACCCAGTACTTC. The V and J genes are TRBV5-1 and TRBJ2-5; 8 bases align to TRBD1. Germline V gene sequence: CDR1 SGHRS, CDR2 YFSETQ. The V gene end was trimmed by 0 bases and the J gene end by 4 bases; junction bases not matched to a gene: 8. The CDR3 consists of 16 residues.

The chain's CDR3 is CAWSLNGGEKQFF. The DNA for the CDR3 is TGTGCCTGGAGTCTAAACGGGGGGGAAAAGCAGTTCTTC. The chain has TRBV30 and TRBJ2-1, with TRBD2 matching over 8 bases. The CDR3 runs 13 residues. With V trimmed by 2 bases and J by 11 bases, 8 bases remained unmatched. The germline V gene has CDR1 GTSNPN and CDR2 SVGIG (reference sequence). The full variable domain, in which reference TRBV30 and TRBJ2-1 provide the parts outside the CDR3, is SQTIHQWPATLVQPVGSPLSLECTVEGTSNPNLYWYRQAAGRGLQLLFYSVGIGQISSEVPQNLSASRPQDRQFILSSKKLLLSDSGFYLCAWSLNGGEKQFFGPGTRLTVL.

This clone was observed a handful of times. The gene calls are TRBV5-1 and TRBJ1-1; TRBD1 agrees at 11 bases. V gave up 0 bases and J gave up 4 bases; unmatched junction bases: 2. Germline V CDR1 and CDR2: SGHRS, YFSETQ. CDR3 length: 15 amino acids. The CDR3 DNA reads TGCGCCAGCAGCTTGGCCGGACAGGGGGCCACTGAAGCTTTCTTT. It specifies CASSLAGQGATEAFF.

This clone turned up a few times. This chain uses TRBV6-5 with TRBJ2-7; D is undetermined. The germline gives CDR1 MNHEY, CDR2 SVGAGI. This CDR3 has 14 amino acids. V was clipped by 2 bases and J by 2 bases, with 10 bases between them. As DNA, the CDR3 is TGTGCCAGCAGTTACGGGAACAGCCCCTACGAGCAGTACTTC. This encodes CASSYGNSPYEQYF.

The chain is built from TRBV11-3 and TRBJ2-3, with 11 positions matching TRBD2. This CDR3 is 17 amino acids long. Germline V gene data show CDR1 as SGHNT and CDR2 as YENEEA. Unmatched junction bases numbered 9, after V lost 3 bases and J lost 4 bases. CDR3 sequence (DNA): TGTGCCAGCAGCTTGATGGTTACTAGCGGGGGAGCAGATACGCAGTATTTT. Residues: CASSLMVTSGGADTQYF.

The gene calls are TRBV30 and TRBJ2-3; no clear D. CDR1 GTSNPN and CDR2 SVGIG come from the germline V gene (reference sequence). This CDR3 has 13 amino acids. V was pared by 4 bases and J by 2 bases, with 10 bases between. The CDR3 spells CAWTSANTDTQYF. CDR3 coding DNA: TGTGCCTGGACCTCAGCGAACACAGATACGCAGTATTTT.

The table lists this clone with a few counts. The gene calls are TRBV9 and TRBJ2-6, with TRBD1 as a possible D gene (5 bases). V lost 3 bases and J lost 4, with 11 bases in between. Germline V gene data show CDR1 as SGDLS and CDR2 as YYNGEE. CDR3 size: 15 residues. CDR3 sequence: CASSATGSGANVLTF. The CDR3 DNA is TGTGCCAGCAGCGCCACAGGTTCGGGGGCCAACGTCCTGACTTTC.

The chain joins TRBV10-1 to TRBJ2-5; 7 bases fit TRBD1. The CDR3 runs 14 residues. In germline, CDR1 is WNHNN, CDR2 SYGVQD (reference sequence). After removal of 2 bases from V and 1 base from J, the junction contained 1 base not matched to a gene. The CDR3 DNA reads TGCGCCAGCAGTGAGGGACAGGCCCAAGAGACCCAGTACTTC. Protein product: CASSEGQAQETQYF.

This clone occurred a few times. V usage is TRBV2 and J usage is TRBJ2-5; 8 bases are a match to TRBD1. The germline CDR1 and CDR2 sequences are SNHLY and FYNNEI. J lost 4 bases, V lost 6 bases, and 7 bases had no gene match. The CDR3 spans 14 residues. CDR3 amino acids: CASSQDRGRETQYF. The CDR3 coding sequence is TGTGCCAGCAGCCAAGACAGGGGAAGAGAGACCCAGTACTTC.

As concerns this clone: In the same sample, other DNA sequences code for this CDR3. The rearrangement links TRBV30 to TRBJ1-2; D gene ambiguous. Germline loops: CDR1 GTSNPN, CDR2 SVGIG (reference sequence). Deletions cut 1 base from V and 4 bases from J, with 4 bases between. This CDR3 has 11 amino acids. The CDR3 DNA sequence: TGTGCCTGGAGTGGCAGCTATGGCTACACCTTC. This gives the protein CAWSGSYGYTF.

This chain joins TRBV30 and TRBJ2-7, with D uncertain. V was clipped by 1 base and J by 9 bases, with 10 bases between them. Germline loops: CDR1 GTSNPN, CDR2 SVGIG (reference sequence). The CDR3 totals 11 residues. The CDR3 region has the DNA TGTGCCTGGAGTGCCTTAACGGGGCAGTACTTC. It codes for CAWSALTGQYF.

The chain has TRBV6-5 and TRBJ1-1; D is unresolved. The V gene lost 6 bases and the J gene lost 0 bases, with 14 bases spanning the gap. Germline CDR1 is MNHEY and CDR2 is SVGAGI. The CDR3 extends over 15 amino acids. The CDR3 sequence: CASSQQRTLNTEAFF. CDR3 sequence (DNA): TGTGCCAGCAGCCAACAGAGAACACTGAACACTGAAGCTTTCTTT.

The CDR3 loop is CASSSTTSGDTGDTQYF. In DNA, the CDR3 is TGTGCCAGCAGCAGCACGACTAGCGGAGATACGGGAGATACGCAGTATTTT. The chain recombines TRBV21-1 with TRBJ2-3; no DNA check was done on the table's D call, TRBD2. TRBV21-1 has pseudogene status. CDR3 length equals 17 residues.

This clone was picked up a small number of times. This rearrangement joins TRBV4-1 to TRBJ2-1, with 14 bases matching TRBD2. J lost 0 bases, V lost 1 base, and 5 bases had no gene match. This CDR3 comprises 19 residues. Germline-derived CDR1 and CDR2 are MGHRA and YSYEKL. The CDR3: CASSQGAGLAGGSYNEQFF. DNA of the CDR3: TGCGCCAGCAGCCAAGGAGCTGGACTAGCGGGGGGCTCCTACAATGAGCAGTTCTTC.

This clone was seen a few times. The chain has TRBV29-1 and TRBJ1-5; D is uncertain. The CDR3 has 13 residues. Trimming removed 3 bases from V and 9 bases from J, with 15 bases in between. The germline gives CDR1 SQVTM, CDR2 ANQGSEA. The DNA for the CDR3 is TGCAGCGTTGAGGGCGGCCAAGCCGGGCCCCAGCATTTT. Translation gives CSVEGGQAGPQHF. The full variable domain, completed using reference TRBV29-1 and TRBJ1-5, is SAVISQKPSRDICQRGTSLTIQCQVDSQVTMMFWYRQQPGQSLTLIATANQGSEATYESGFVIDKFPISRPNLTFSTLTVSNMSPEDSSIYLCSVEGGQAGPQHFGDGTRLSIL.

In this sample, this clone turned up a few times. The rearrangement links TRBV7-9 to TRBJ2-1, with D possibly TRBD2 on 5 matching bases. The CDR3 totals 17 residues. Trimming pared 5 bases from V and 0 bases from J, leaving 17 bases between. From germline, CDR1 is SEHNR and CDR2 FQNEAQ (reference sequence). The chain's CDR3 is CASSLIGGQLSYNEQFF. In nucleotides, the CDR3 is TGTGCCAGCAGCCTAATAGGCGGGCAGCTCTCCTACAATGAGCAGTTCTTC.

This chain joins TRBV28 and TRBJ1-2, with a weak D call TRBD1 (6 bases). This CDR3 is 11 amino acids long. Trimming took off 4 bases at V and 8 bases at J, with 8 bases between the two ends. The germline V gene encodes CDR1 MDHEN and CDR2 SYDVKM. This chain's CDR3 is CASSSGVGYTF. The CDR3 coding sequence is TGTGCCAGCAGTTCAGGGGTCGGCTACACCTTC.

The chain combines TRBV30 with TRBJ2-7; the match to TRBD1 covers 11 bases. The trim removed 2 bases at V and 4 bases at J, leaving 7 bases unmatched. This CDR3 contains 15 residues. The germline V gene encodes CDR1 GTSNPN and CDR2 SVGIG (reference sequence). The CDR3 is CAWSPWTGGPYEQYF. The DNA of the CDR3 is TGTGCCTGGAGTCCTTGGACAGGGGGCCCTTACGAGCAGTACTTC.